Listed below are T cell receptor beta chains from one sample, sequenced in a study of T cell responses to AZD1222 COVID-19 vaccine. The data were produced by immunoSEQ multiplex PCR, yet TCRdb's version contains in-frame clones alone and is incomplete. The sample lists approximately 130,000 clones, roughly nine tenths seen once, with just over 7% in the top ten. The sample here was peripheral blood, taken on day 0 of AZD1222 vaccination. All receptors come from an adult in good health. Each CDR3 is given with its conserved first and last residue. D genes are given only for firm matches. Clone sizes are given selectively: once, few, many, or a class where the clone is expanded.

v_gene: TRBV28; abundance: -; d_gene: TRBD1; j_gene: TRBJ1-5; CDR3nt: TGTGCCAGCAGATCTCGGAGGACAGGGGGTGCAACTCAGCCCCAGCATTTT; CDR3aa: CASRSRRTGGATQPQHF
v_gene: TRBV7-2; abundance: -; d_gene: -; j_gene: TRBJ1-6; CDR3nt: TGTGCCAGCAGCTTAGTACCGGGGGCAAATTCACCCCTCCACTTT; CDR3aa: CASSLVPGANSPLHF
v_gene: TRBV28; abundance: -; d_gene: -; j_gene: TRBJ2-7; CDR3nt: TGTGCCAGCAGCCAACCCCTTGGGAGGACCCGACGTTCCTACGAGCAGTACTTC; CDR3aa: CASSQPLGRTRRSYEQYF
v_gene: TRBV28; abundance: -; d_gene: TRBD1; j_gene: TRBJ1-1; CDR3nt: TGTGCCAGCAGTCCTCCATTACCGGGACAGCCTGAAGCTTTCTTT; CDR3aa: CASSPPLPGQPEAFF
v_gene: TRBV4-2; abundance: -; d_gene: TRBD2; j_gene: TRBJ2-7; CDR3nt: TGTGCCAGCAGCCAAGGACTAGCGGGGGAAGAGCAGTACTTC; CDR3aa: CASSQGLAGEEQYF
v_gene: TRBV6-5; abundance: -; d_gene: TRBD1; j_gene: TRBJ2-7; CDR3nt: TGTGCCAGCAGAATGGGACAGGAGGGTTACGAGCAGTACTTC; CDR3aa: CASRMGQEGYEQYF
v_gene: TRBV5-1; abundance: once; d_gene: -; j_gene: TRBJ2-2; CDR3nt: TGCGCCAGCAGCTTGATATGGGGGCGGAACACCGGGGAGCTGTTTTTT; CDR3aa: CASSLIWGRNTGELFF
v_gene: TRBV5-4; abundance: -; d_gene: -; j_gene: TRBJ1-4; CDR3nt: TGTGCCAGCAGCTTGCGGCAGTATAATGAAAAACTGTTTTTT; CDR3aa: CASSLRQYNEKLFF
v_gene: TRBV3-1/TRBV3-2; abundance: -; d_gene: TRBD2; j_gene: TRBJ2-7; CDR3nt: TGTGCCAGCAGCCTCAGCGGGAGGGACTACGAGCAGTACTTC; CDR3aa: CASSLSGRDYEQYF
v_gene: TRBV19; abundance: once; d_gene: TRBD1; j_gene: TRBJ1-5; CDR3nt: TGTGCCAGTAGTCACGACAGGGCCAATCAGCCCCAGCATTTT; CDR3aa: CASSHDRANQPQHF
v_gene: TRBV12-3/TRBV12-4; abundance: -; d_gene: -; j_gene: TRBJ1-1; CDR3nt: TGTGCCAGCACCCTTGGGGGGTTAACTGAAGCTTTCTTT; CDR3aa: CASTLGGLTEAFF
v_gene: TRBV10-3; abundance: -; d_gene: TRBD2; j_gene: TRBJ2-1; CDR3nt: TGTGCCATCAGTGGAACCCAAGCGGGAGGTCGCAATGAGCAGTTCTTC; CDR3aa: CAISGTQAGGRNEQFF
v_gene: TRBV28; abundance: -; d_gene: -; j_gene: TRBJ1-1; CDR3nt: TGTGCCAGCAGTTTTGGCGGGTTAAACACTGAAGCTTTCTTT; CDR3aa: CASSFGGLNTEAFF
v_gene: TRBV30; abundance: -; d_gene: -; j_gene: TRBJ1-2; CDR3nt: TGTGCCTGCGAGTATAGGGGAAGCGGCTACACCTTC; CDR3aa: CACEYRGSGYTF
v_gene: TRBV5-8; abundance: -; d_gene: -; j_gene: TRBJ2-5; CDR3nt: TGTGCCAGCAGCGTACACTTCGGGGGGCGAGAGACCCAGTACTTC; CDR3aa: CASSVHFGGRETQYF
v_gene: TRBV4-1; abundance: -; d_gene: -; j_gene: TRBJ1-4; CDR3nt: TGCGCCAGCAGCCAAGATCGTTTTGGACTGTTTTTT; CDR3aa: CASSQDRFGLFF